This T cell receptor beta chain was retrieved from a study of T cells expressing NK-cell markers. At the level of the study: The TCR beta repertoires were obtained from sorted CD3+CD56+NKG2C+, CD3+CD56+NKG2C- and CD3+CD56-NKG2C+ T cells. There were seven HCMV-seropositive donors and one seronegative donor among the eight sequenced. Notes on the study in general: Four of the donors also had these clonotypes leading their CD3+CD56-NKG2C+ fraction.

TCRdb re-called the 5' RACE reads and catalogs CDR3 proteins one per entry, DNA excluded. The sample has some 390,000 distinct CDR3 sequences; the top ten hold approximately 12%. With respect to this clonotype: Its antigen remains unidentified.

CDR1 is SGHRS, CDR2 YFSETQ, per germline. This CDR3 is built from 15 residues. This chain links TRBV5-1 with TRBJ1-6; TCRdb picks TRBD1, but there is no DNA to check that call. Sequencing used blood T cells: a sorted CD56 or NKG2C T cell subset, CD4+ or CD8+ T cells, or bulk PBMC T cells (not recorded which). The sequence derives from a woman aged 50 to 65 in good health. CDR3 region: CASSLGTAWDSPLHF.